Listed below are T cell receptor beta chains from one sample, sequenced in a study of T cells in Graves' hyperthyroidism and ophthalmopathy. TCRdb re-called the multiplex PCR reads with MiXCR, one entry per CDR3 protein. The sample has about 640,000 distinct CDR3 sequences; approximately 15% are singletons. Sequencing used blood. These receptors were obtained from a woman in her fifties or sixties with Graves' ophthalmopathy. Both conserved end residues are part of each CDR3.

v_call: TRBV4-3
j_call: TRBJ2-2
cdr3_aa: CASSPSAGGRGGELFF

v_call: TRBV12-3/TRBV12-4
j_call: TRBJ1-1
cdr3_aa: CASSPIREAEAFF

v_call: TRBV3-1
j_call: TRBJ2-7
cdr3_aa: CASSQETSALYEQYF

v_call: TRBV28
j_call: TRBJ1-2
cdr3_aa: CATSAFLGYTF

v_call: TRBV7-2
j_call: TRBJ2-5
cdr3_aa: CASSGTGTSETQYF

v_call: TRBV5-1
j_call: TRBJ2-3
cdr3_aa: CASSRGLAGGPGDTQYF

v_call: TRBV5-1
j_call: TRBJ1-2
cdr3_aa: CASSSSDRGRIVYGYTF

v_call: TRBV6-2/TRBV6-3
j_call: TRBJ2-7
cdr3_aa: CASRGVRSYEQYF

v_call: TRBV9
j_call: TRBJ1-2
cdr3_aa: CASSSRDRVFGGYGYTF

v_call: TRBV20-1
j_call: TRBJ2-1
cdr3_aa: CSATYSGRTSYNEQFF

v_call: TRBV20-1
j_call: TRBJ2-5
cdr3_aa: CSARPGTAVETQYF

v_call: TRBV19
j_call: TRBJ1-6
cdr3_aa: CATKDRGLSPLHF

v_call: TRBV29-1
j_call: TRBJ2-3
cdr3_aa: CSVEGVGDAQYF

v_call: TRBV6-2/TRBV6-3
j_call: TRBJ2-3
cdr3_aa: CASGKGRNTDTQYF

v_call: TRBV11-2
j_call: TRBJ2-5
cdr3_aa: CASRRDRGRQETQYF

v_call: TRBV28
j_call: TRBJ2-3
cdr3_aa: CARPTRTDTQYF

v_call: TRBV9
j_call: TRBJ1-1
cdr3_aa: CASSIRPSNTEAFF

v_call: TRBV6-1
j_call: TRBJ2-1
cdr3_aa: CASSDGLMVDEQFF

v_call: TRBV20-1
j_call: TRBJ2-2
cdr3_aa: CSARDPPLSTGELFF

v_call: TRBV3-1
j_call: TRBJ2-3
cdr3_aa: CASSQRDTDTQYF

v_call: TRBV7-8
j_call: TRBJ2-7
cdr3_aa: CASSLDNRATYEQYF

v_call: TRBV14
j_call: TRBJ2-1
cdr3_aa: CASSPYSACNEQFF

v_call: TRBV30
j_call: TRBJ2-7
cdr3_aa: CAGGGSPYEQYF

v_call: TRBV6-1
j_call: TRBJ2-5
cdr3_aa: CASSSGGIGSETQYF

v_call: TRBV28
j_call: TRBJ1-1
cdr3_aa: CASSWAVNTEAFF

v_call: TRBV28
j_call: TRBJ1-2
cdr3_aa: CASSTQGDFNYGYTF

v_call: TRBV28
j_call: TRBJ2-1
cdr3_aa: CASSHLSGRANEQFF

v_call: TRBV12-5
j_call: TRBJ2-5
cdr3_aa: CASGLVGGVWTQYF

v_call: TRBV5-1
j_call: TRBJ2-1
cdr3_aa: CASSGAFSYNEQFF

v_call: TRBV5-1
j_call: TRBJ2-7
cdr3_aa: CASSLAGTGIYEQYF

v_call: TRBV12-3/TRBV12-4
j_call: TRBJ2-7
cdr3_aa: CASSFISPGTSGNSYEQYF

v_call: TRBV3-1
j_call: TRBJ2-3
cdr3_aa: CASSQDFPGDFTDTQYF

v_call: TRBV2
j_call: TRBJ1-2
cdr3_aa: CASRREEKGYTF

v_call: TRBV24-1
j_call: TRBJ2-4
cdr3_aa: CATIESRFSFGDVYLAKNIQYF

v_call: TRBV27
j_call: TRBJ2-1
cdr3_aa: CASGSSGTLNEQFF

v_call: TRBV7-3
j_call: TRBJ2-3
cdr3_aa: CASSQRTTTDTQYF

v_call: TRBV12-3/TRBV12-4
j_call: TRBJ2-1
cdr3_aa: CAGSFSSGYYNEQFF

v_call: TRBV12-3/TRBV12-4
j_call: TRBJ1-2
cdr3_aa: CASSHGSGYTF

v_call: TRBV7-2
j_call: TRBJ2-1
cdr3_aa: CASSAPRGLLKREAYNEQSF

v_call: TRBV18
j_call: TRBJ2-3
cdr3_aa: CASSPLSGSTDTQYF

v_call: TRBV4-2
j_call: TRBJ1-4
cdr3_aa: CASSQASGNEKLFF

v_call: TRBV25-1
j_call: TRBJ1-2
cdr3_aa: CASSVGSHGYTF

v_call: TRBV10-3
j_call: TRBJ2-5
cdr3_aa: CAISFRAGGQETQYF

v_call: TRBV7-8
j_call: TRBJ2-1
cdr3_aa: CASSLVNEFGPSRYNEQFF

v_call: TRBV24-1
j_call: TRBJ2-1
cdr3_aa: CATSDRDGQGPYNEQFF

v_call: TRBV12-3/TRBV12-4
j_call: TRBJ2-3
cdr3_aa: CASSFYGGGRFTDTQYF

v_call: TRBV28
j_call: TRBJ1-1
cdr3_aa: CASGNTGYTEAFF

v_call: TRBV12-3/TRBV12-4
j_call: TRBJ1-6
cdr3_aa: CASSLWGPRTYNSPLHF

v_call: TRBV5-1
j_call: TRBJ1-1
cdr3_aa: CASSLDGRDTEAFF